These T cell receptor beta chains were read from a single sample in a study of T cell responses to AZD1222 COVID-19 vaccine. The assay was immunoSEQ multiplex PCR, and TCRdb's table has in-frame clones only and misses some. There are around 200,000 clones in the sample; under 95% occur only once, and around 1.6% lies in the top ten. Here the sequenced sample was peripheral blood, taken 28 days after the second AZD1222 dose. Receptors originate from an adult who received the AZD1222 COVID-19 vaccine. The CDR3 runs from the conserved cysteine through the conserved F or W. D genes are given only for firm matches. Not all rows give a size; the values are once, few, many and, for expanded clones, a class.

j_gene: TRBJ1-1
d_gene: TRBD1
abundance: -
v_gene: TRBV11-2
CDR3aa: CASTPGQMNTEAFF
CDR3nt: TGTGCCAGCACTCCGGGACAGATGAACACTGAAGCTTTCTTT

j_gene: TRBJ1-4
d_gene: -
abundance: -
v_gene: TRBV5-1
CDR3aa: CASSLEGPGEKLFF
CDR3nt: TGCGCCAGCAGCTTGGAAGGACCCGGTGAAAAACTGTTTTTT

j_gene: TRBJ2-1
d_gene: -
abundance: -
v_gene: TRBV27
CDR3aa: CASSRTWAPHEQFF
CDR3nt: TGTGCCAGCAGTCGCACCTGGGCCCCCCACGAGCAGTTCTTC

j_gene: TRBJ2-3
d_gene: -
abundance: once
v_gene: TRBV4-3
CDR3aa: CASSQDSFTDTQYF
CDR3nt: TGCGCCAGCAGCCAAGATAGTTTCACAGATACGCAGTATTTT

j_gene: TRBJ1-1
d_gene: -
abundance: -
v_gene: TRBV6-1
CDR3aa: CASSEALGMKNTEAFF
CDR3nt: TGTGCCAGCAGTGAAGCGCTGGGGATGAAAAACACTGAAGCTTTCTTT

j_gene: TRBJ2-5
d_gene: -
abundance: once
v_gene: TRBV5-4
CDR3aa: CASSLRGTPETQYF
CDR3nt: TGTGCCAGCAGCTTGAGGGGCACCCCAGAGACCCAGTACTTC

j_gene: TRBJ2-7
d_gene: -
abundance: -
v_gene: TRBV10-3
CDR3aa: CAISDYRADEQYF
CDR3nt: TGTGCCATCAGTGACTACAGGGCCGACGAGCAGTACTTC

j_gene: TRBJ1-6
d_gene: -
abundance: -
v_gene: TRBV12-3/TRBV12-4
CDR3aa: CASSLAQRSPLHF
CDR3nt: TGTGCCAGCAGTTTAGCCCAGAGATCACCCCTCCACTTT

j_gene: TRBJ2-1
d_gene: TRBD2
abundance: -
v_gene: TRBV9
CDR3aa: CASSDSGRVDEQFF
CDR3nt: TGTGCCAGCAGCGATAGCGGGAGAGTCGATGAGCAGTTCTTC

j_gene: TRBJ2-7
d_gene: -
abundance: once
v_gene: TRBV19
CDR3aa: CASTVRDGPYEQYF
CDR3nt: TGTGCCAGTACCGTCCGGGACGGTCCCTACGAGCAGTACTTC

j_gene: TRBJ1-1
d_gene: -
abundance: -
v_gene: TRBV5-6
CDR3aa: CASSFMRRMNTEAFF
CDR3nt: TGTGCCAGCAGCTTTATGAGACGCATGAACACTGAAGCTTTCTTT

j_gene: TRBJ1-2
d_gene: -
abundance: -
v_gene: TRBV6-6
CDR3aa: CASTSNGADYGYTF
CDR3nt: TGTGCCAGCACCTCAAACGGGGCAGACTATGGCTACACCTTC

j_gene: TRBJ1-2
d_gene: -
abundance: -
v_gene: TRBV7-2
CDR3aa: CASSDDSEANYGYTF
CDR3nt: TGTGCCAGCAGCGACGACAGTGAAGCTAACTATGGCTACACCTTC

j_gene: TRBJ1-1
d_gene: -
abundance: -
v_gene: TRBV28
CDR3aa: CASSLRLTEAFF
CDR3nt: TGTGCCAGCAGTTTAAGGTTAACTGAAGCTTTCTTT

j_gene: TRBJ2-1
d_gene: TRBD2
abundance: -
v_gene: TRBV3-1/TRBV3-2
CDR3aa: CASTKGEWATSGKGRSYNEQFF
CDR3nt: TGTGCCAGCACCAAAGGGGAATGGGCGACTAGCGGGAAGGGCCGTTCCTACAATGAGCAGTTCTTC

j_gene: TRBJ2-3
d_gene: -
abundance: -
v_gene: TRBV3-1/TRBV3-2
CDR3aa: CASSQDRGLTDTQYF
CDR3nt: TGTGCCAGCAGCCAAGATAGGGGGTTGACAGATACGCAGTATTTT

j_gene: TRBJ1-1
d_gene: -
abundance: -
v_gene: TRBV20-1
CDR3aa: CSASPLAFF
CDR3nt: TGCAGTGCTAGCCCACTAGCTTTCTTT

j_gene: TRBJ1-4
d_gene: TRBD1
abundance: -
v_gene: TRBV10-2
CDR3aa: CASSEGTGLNEKLFF
CDR3nt: TGCGCCAGCAGTGAGGGGACAGGGCTTAATGAAAAACTGTTTTTT

j_gene: TRBJ1-1
d_gene: -
abundance: -
v_gene: TRBV20-1
CDR3aa: CSVHRLLEAFF
CDR3nt: TGCAGTGTTCACAGGCTCCTTGAAGCTTTCTTT

j_gene: TRBJ1-1
d_gene: TRBD1
abundance: -
v_gene: TRBV7-9
CDR3aa: CASSLAYRGRTEAFF
CDR3nt: TGTGCCAGCAGCTTAGCTTACAGGGGTCGCACTGAAGCTTTCTTT

j_gene: TRBJ1-1
d_gene: TRBD1
abundance: -
v_gene: TRBV2
CDR3aa: CASSGDSGSNTEAFF
CDR3nt: TGTGCCAGCAGTGGGGACAGCGGGTCGAACACTGAAGCTTTCTTT

j_gene: TRBJ1-1
d_gene: -
abundance: -
v_gene: TRBV29-1
CDR3aa: CSVERGDTEAFF
CDR3nt: TGCAGCGTTGAGAGGGGGGACACTGAAGCTTTCTTT

j_gene: TRBJ1-2
d_gene: -
abundance: -
v_gene: TRBV29-1
CDR3aa: CSVDYGYTF
CDR3nt: TGCAGCGTTGACTATGGCTACACCTTC

j_gene: TRBJ1-1
d_gene: -
abundance: -
v_gene: TRBV18
CDR3aa: CASSPDRQLNTEAFF
CDR3nt: TGTGCCAGCTCACCCGATCGACAGTTGAACACTGAAGCTTTCTTT

j_gene: TRBJ1-5
d_gene: -
abundance: -
v_gene: TRBV19
CDR3aa: CASSITGRSNQPQHF
CDR3nt: TGTGCCAGTAGTATCACCGGACGTAGCAATCAGCCCCAGCATTTT

j_gene: TRBJ2-7
d_gene: -
abundance: -
v_gene: TRBV5-4
CDR3aa: CASSLGGTGLYEQYF
CDR3nt: TGTGCCAGCAGCTTGGGGGGAACAGGGCTCTACGAGCAGTACTTC

j_gene: TRBJ2-1
d_gene: TRBD2
abundance: -
v_gene: TRBV6-1
CDR3aa: CASSEPSGRVDEQFF
CDR3nt: TGTGCCAGCAGTGAACCGAGCGGGAGGGTCGATGAGCAGTTCTTC

j_gene: TRBJ2-3
d_gene: -
abundance: -
v_gene: TRBV5-1
CDR3aa: CASSLGQSDTQYF
CDR3nt: TGCGCCAGCAGCTTGGGACAGTCCGATACGCAGTATTTT

j_gene: TRBJ1-5
d_gene: -
abundance: -
v_gene: TRBV27
CDR3aa: CASSGDSYSNQPQHF
CDR3nt: TGTGCCAGCAGTGGTGACAGCTATAGCAATCAGCCCCAGCATTTT

j_gene: TRBJ1-5
d_gene: -
abundance: -
v_gene: TRBV19
CDR3aa: CASSMSGTHSNQPQHF
CDR3nt: TGTGCCAGTAGTATGTCAGGGACACATAGCAATCAGCCCCAGCATTTT

j_gene: TRBJ1-5
d_gene: -
abundance: -
v_gene: TRBV12-3/TRBV12-4
CDR3aa: CASATGKGQPQHF
CDR3nt: TGTGCCAGCGCCACAGGGAAGGGTCAGCCCCAGCATTTT

j_gene: TRBJ2-6
d_gene: TRBD2
abundance: -
v_gene: TRBV5-1
CDR3aa: CASSSGGSGANVLTF
CDR3nt: TGCGCCAGCAGTTCGGGAGGTAGTGGGGCCAACGTCCTGACTTTC

j_gene: TRBJ2-2
d_gene: TRBD2
abundance: -
v_gene: TRBV3-1/TRBV3-2
CDR3aa: CASSSPGLLSGGDTGELFF
CDR3nt: TGTGCCAGCAGCAGCCCGGGACTTCTAAGCGGGGGCGACACCGGGGAGCTGTTTTTT

j_gene: TRBJ2-7
d_gene: -
abundance: -
v_gene: TRBV11-1
CDR3aa: CASRTQFTVEQYF
CDR3nt: TGTGCCAGCAGAACCCAATTTACAGTGGAGCAGTACTTC

j_gene: TRBJ2-3
d_gene: -
abundance: -
v_gene: TRBV29-1
CDR3aa: CSVLRILTDTQYF
CDR3nt: TGCAGCGTTCTCCGCATACTCACAGATACGCAGTATTTT

j_gene: TRBJ1-5
d_gene: -
abundance: -
v_gene: TRBV28
CDR3aa: CASSLIRWTVGSNQPQHF
CDR3nt: TGTGCCAGCAGTTTAATAAGGTGGACAGTCGGGAGCAATCAGCCCCAGCATTTT

j_gene: TRBJ2-7
d_gene: -
abundance: -
v_gene: TRBV6-5
CDR3aa: CASRYSDLTSYEQYF
CDR3nt: TGTGCCAGCAGATACTCGGACTTAACCTCCTACGAGCAGTACTTC

j_gene: TRBJ1-6
d_gene: -
abundance: -
v_gene: TRBV27
CDR3aa: CASSLVGSSYNSPLHF
CDR3nt: TGTGCCAGCAGTTTGGTAGGAAGCTCCTATAATTCACCCCTCCACTTT

j_gene: TRBJ1-5
d_gene: TRBD1
abundance: -
v_gene: TRBV18
CDR3aa: CASSGLRDRDNQPQHF
CDR3nt: TGTGCCAGCTCAGGGCTTAGGGACAGAGACAATCAGCCCCAGCATTTT

j_gene: TRBJ1-1
d_gene: -
abundance: -
v_gene: TRBV30
CDR3aa: CAWTRGGPEAFF
CDR3nt: TGTGCCTGGACGCGGGGGGGCCCTGAAGCTTTCTTT

j_gene: TRBJ2-2
d_gene: TRBD2
abundance: -
v_gene: TRBV5-4
CDR3aa: CASSLAPGGDGELFF
CDR3nt: TGTGCCAGCAGCTTGGCCCCGGGGGGGGACGGGGAGCTGTTTTTT

j_gene: TRBJ2-3
d_gene: -
abundance: -
v_gene: TRBV6-5
CDR3aa: CASSPPAKRYTQYF
CDR3nt: TGTGCCAGCAGTCCCCCCGCGAAGAGGTATACGCAGTATTTT

j_gene: TRBJ2-4
d_gene: TRBD2
abundance: few
v_gene: TRBV6-1
CDR3aa: CASSESPGLLAKNIQYF
CDR3nt: TGTGCCAGCAGTGAATCTCCGGGACTACTAGCCAAAAACATTCAGTACTTC

j_gene: TRBJ1-4
d_gene: TRBD1
abundance: once
v_gene: TRBV19
CDR3aa: CASKVPGQGRHEKLFF
CDR3nt: TGTGCCAGTAAAGTCCCGGGACAGGGACGACACGAAAAACTGTTTTTT

j_gene: TRBJ1-1
d_gene: -
abundance: once
v_gene: TRBV21-1
CDR3aa: CASSPPGNTEAFF
CDR3nt: TGTGCCAGCAGCCCGCCGGGGAACACTGAAGCTTTCTTT

j_gene: TRBJ1-1
d_gene: -
abundance: -
v_gene: TRBV28
CDR3aa: CASSLSLGVNTEAFF
CDR3nt: TGTGCCAGCAGTCTATCGCTGGGGGTTAACACTGAAGCTTTCTTT

j_gene: TRBJ1-1
d_gene: -
abundance: -
v_gene: TRBV5-1
CDR3aa: CASRGDMNTEAFF
CDR3nt: TGCGCCAGCAGAGGGGATATGAACACTGAAGCTTTCTTT

j_gene: TRBJ2-3
d_gene: -
abundance: -
v_gene: TRBV27
CDR3aa: CASSLGGDTQYF
CDR3nt: TGTGCCAGCAGTTTGGGGGGAGATACGCAGTATTTT

j_gene: TRBJ1-1
d_gene: -
abundance: -
v_gene: TRBV30
CDR3aa: CARSRPNTEAFF
CDR3nt: TGTGCCAGGTCCCGGCCGAACACTGAAGCTTTCTTT

j_gene: TRBJ1-5
d_gene: -
abundance: -
v_gene: TRBV7-9
CDR3aa: CASSHAGEDQPQHF
CDR3nt: TGTGCCAGCAGCCACGCGGGGGAGGATCAGCCCCAGCATTTT

j_gene: TRBJ2-7
d_gene: TRBD1
abundance: -
v_gene: TRBV6-5
CDR3aa: CASRPTGFGEQYF
CDR3nt: TGTGCCAGCAGGCCGACAGGGTTCGGCGAGCAGTACTTC

j_gene: TRBJ1-1
d_gene: -
abundance: -
v_gene: TRBV28
CDR3aa: CASSLIGRRRKTEAFF
CDR3nt: TGTGCCAGCAGTTTAATCGGTAGGAGGAGGAAAACTGAAGCTTTCTTT

j_gene: TRBJ2-7
d_gene: -
abundance: -
v_gene: TRBV6-5
CDR3aa: CASSYPSSYEQYF
CDR3nt: TGTGCCAGCAGTTACCCTAGCTCCTACGAGCAGTACTTC

j_gene: TRBJ1-4
d_gene: -
abundance: -
v_gene: TRBV6-5
CDR3aa: CASSSPGRHEKLFF
CDR3nt: TGTGCCAGCAGTTCCCCGGGACGGCATGAAAAACTGTTTTTT

j_gene: TRBJ2-7
d_gene: TRBD1
abundance: -
v_gene: TRBV7-2
CDR3aa: CASSSRTGFSYEQYF
CDR3nt: TGTGCCAGCAGCTCCCGGACAGGGTTTTCCTACGAGCAGTACTTC

j_gene: TRBJ1-3
d_gene: -
abundance: -
v_gene: TRBV11-3
CDR3aa: CASSLSWAQIGNTIYF
CDR3nt: TGTGCCAGCAGCTTAAGTTGGGCGCAAATTGGAAACACCATATATTTT

j_gene: TRBJ1-5
d_gene: -
abundance: -
v_gene: TRBV9
CDR3aa: CASSVTPYSNQPQHF
CDR3nt: TGTGCCAGCAGCGTCACGCCGTATAGCAATCAGCCCCAGCATTTT